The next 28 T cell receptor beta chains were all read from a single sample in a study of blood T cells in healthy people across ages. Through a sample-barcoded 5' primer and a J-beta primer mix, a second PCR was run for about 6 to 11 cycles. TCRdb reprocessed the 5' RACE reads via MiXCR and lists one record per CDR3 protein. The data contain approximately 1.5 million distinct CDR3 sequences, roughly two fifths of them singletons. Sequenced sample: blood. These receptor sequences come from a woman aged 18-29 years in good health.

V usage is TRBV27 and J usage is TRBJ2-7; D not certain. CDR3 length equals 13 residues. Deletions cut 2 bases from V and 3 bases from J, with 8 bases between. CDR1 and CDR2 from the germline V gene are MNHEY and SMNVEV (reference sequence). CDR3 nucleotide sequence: TGTGCCAGCAGTTTAACTCCCTTCTACGAGCAGTACTTC. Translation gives CASSLTPFYEQYF.

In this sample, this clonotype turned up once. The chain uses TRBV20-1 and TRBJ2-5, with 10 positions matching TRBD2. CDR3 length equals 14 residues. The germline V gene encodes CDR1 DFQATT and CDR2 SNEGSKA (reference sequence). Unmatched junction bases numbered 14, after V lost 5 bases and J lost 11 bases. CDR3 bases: TGCAGTGCTGGTATAGCGGGAGGTAAGGATGAGCAGTACTTC. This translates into CSAGIAGGKDEQYF.

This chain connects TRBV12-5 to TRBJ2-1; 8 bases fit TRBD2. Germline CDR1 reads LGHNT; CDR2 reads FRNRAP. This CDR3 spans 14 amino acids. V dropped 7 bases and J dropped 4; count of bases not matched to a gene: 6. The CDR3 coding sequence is TGTGCTAGTGCCCTCAGCGGGGGATACAATGAGCAGTTCTTC. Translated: CASALSGGYNEQFF.

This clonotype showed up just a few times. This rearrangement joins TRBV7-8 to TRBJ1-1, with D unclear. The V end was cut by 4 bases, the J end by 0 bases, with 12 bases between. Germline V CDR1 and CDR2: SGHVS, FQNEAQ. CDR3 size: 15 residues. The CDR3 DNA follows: TGTGCCAGCAGCTCACGAGTAGCGATGAACACTGAAGCTTTCTTT. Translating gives CASSSRVAMNTEAFF.

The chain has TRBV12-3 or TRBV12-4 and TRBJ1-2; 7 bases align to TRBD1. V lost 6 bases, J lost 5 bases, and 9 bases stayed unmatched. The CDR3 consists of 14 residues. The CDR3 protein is CASRETGSIYGYTF. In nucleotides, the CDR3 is TGTGCCAGCAGGGAGACAGGGAGTATATATGGCTACACCTTC.

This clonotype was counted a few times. The CDR3 DNA reads TGTGCCAGCTTGACTGGGGCCAACGTCCTGACTTTC. Protein: CASLTGANVLTF. V is TRBV12-3 or TRBV12-4 and J is TRBJ2-6; D is unclear. This CDR3 region has 12 residues. V was cut by 8 bases and J by 2 bases, with 4 bases left in between.

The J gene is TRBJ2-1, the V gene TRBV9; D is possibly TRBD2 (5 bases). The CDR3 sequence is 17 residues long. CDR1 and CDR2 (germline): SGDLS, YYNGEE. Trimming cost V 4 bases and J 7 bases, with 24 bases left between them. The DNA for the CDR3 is TGTGCCAGCAGCCTTCGACGCGAGGGATTCAAACTGAATGAGCAGTTCTTC. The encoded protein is CASSLRREGFKLNEQFF.

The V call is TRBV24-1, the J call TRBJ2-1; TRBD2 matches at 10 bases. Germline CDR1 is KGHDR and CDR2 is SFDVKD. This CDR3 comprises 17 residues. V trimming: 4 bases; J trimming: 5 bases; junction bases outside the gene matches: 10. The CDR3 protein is CATSDRAGTSANNEQFF. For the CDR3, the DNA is TGTGCCACCAGTGACCGCGCCGGGACTAGCGCCAACAATGAGCAGTTCTTC.

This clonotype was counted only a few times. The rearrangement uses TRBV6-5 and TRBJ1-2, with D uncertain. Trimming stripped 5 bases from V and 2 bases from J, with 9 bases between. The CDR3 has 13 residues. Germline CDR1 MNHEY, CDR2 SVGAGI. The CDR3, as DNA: TGTGCCAGCAGTATCGTATCGAACTATGGCTACACCTTC. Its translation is CASSIVSNYGYTF.

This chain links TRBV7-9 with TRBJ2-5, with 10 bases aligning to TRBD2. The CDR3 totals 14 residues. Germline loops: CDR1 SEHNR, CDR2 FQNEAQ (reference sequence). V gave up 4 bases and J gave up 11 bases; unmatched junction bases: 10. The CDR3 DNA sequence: TGTGCCAGCAGCTCCCCCGGGACTAGCGATGAGCAGTACTTC. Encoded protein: CASSSPGTSDEQYF.

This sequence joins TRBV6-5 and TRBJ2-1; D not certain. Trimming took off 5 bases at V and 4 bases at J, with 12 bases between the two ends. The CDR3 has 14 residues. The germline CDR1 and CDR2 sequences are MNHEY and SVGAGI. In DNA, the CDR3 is TGTGCCAGCAGTCCATTAGACTCGTACAATGAGCAGTTCTTC. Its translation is CASSPLDSYNEQFF.

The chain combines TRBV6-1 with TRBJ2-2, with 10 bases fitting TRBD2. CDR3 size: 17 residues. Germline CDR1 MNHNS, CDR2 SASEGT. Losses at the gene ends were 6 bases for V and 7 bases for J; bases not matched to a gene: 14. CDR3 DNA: TGTGCCAGCAGGTCGTTGCCGGGACTAGCGAAGGGCGGGGAGCTGTTTTTT. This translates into CASRSLPGLAKGGELFF.

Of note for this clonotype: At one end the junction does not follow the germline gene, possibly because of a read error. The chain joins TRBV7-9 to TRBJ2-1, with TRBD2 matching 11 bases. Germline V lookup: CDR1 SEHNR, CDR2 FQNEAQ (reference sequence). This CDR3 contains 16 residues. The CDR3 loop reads CAGSFTGTSGYNEQFF. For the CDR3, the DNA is TGTGCCGGCAGCTTCACCGGGACTAGCGGTTACAATGAGCAGTTCTTC.

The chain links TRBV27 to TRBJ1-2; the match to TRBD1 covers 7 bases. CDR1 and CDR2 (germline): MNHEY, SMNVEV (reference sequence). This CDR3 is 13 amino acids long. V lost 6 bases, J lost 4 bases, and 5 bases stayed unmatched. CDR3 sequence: CASRATGIYGYTF. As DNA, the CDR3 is TGTGCCAGCAGAGCGACAGGGATCTATGGCTACACCTTC.

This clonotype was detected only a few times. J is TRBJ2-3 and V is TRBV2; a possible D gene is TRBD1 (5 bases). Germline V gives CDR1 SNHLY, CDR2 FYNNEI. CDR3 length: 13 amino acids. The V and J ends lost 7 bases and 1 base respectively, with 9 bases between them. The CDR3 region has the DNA TGTGCCAGCATTCAGGGCGGCACAGATACGCAGTATTTT. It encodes CASIQGGTDTQYF.

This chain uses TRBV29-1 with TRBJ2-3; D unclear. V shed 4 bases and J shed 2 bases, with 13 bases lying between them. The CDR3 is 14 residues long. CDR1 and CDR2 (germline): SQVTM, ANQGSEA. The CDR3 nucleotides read TGCAGCGTTGTAGTGACCCCTGACACAGATACGCAGTATTTT. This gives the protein CSVVVTPDTDTQYF.

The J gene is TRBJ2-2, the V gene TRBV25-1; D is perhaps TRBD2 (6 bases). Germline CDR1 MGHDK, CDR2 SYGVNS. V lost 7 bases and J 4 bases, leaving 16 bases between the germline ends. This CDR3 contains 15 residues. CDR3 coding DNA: TGTGCCAGCACGAATGGTCAGGGAGGCACCGGGGAGCTGTTTTTT. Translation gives CASTNGQGGTGELFF.

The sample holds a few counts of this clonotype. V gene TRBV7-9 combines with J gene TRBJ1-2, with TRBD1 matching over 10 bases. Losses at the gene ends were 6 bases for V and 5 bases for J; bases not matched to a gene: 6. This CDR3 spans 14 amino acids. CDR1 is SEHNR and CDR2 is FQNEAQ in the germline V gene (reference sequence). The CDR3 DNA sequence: TGTGCCAGCAGTAAAGACAGGGGGCAATATGGCTACACCTTC. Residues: CASSKDRGQYGYTF.

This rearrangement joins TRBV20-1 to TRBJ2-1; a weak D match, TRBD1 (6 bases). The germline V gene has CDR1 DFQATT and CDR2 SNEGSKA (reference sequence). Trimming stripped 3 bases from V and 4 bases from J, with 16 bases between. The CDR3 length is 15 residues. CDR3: CSAREADRDYNEQFF. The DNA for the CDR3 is TGCAGTGCTAGGGAGGCGGACAGAGATTACAATGAGCAGTTCTTC.

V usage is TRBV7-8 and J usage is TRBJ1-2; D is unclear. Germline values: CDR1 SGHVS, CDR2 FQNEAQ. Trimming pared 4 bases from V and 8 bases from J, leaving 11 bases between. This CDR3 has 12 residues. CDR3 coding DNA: TGTGCCAGCAGCTCCGGCTCAAGCGGCTACACCTTC. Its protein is CASSSGSSGYTF.

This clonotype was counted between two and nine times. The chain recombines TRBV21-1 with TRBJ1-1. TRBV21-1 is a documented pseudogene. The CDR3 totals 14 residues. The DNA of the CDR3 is TGTGCCAGCAGCAAAGAGGGATCGAACACTGAAGCTTTCTTT. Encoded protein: CASSKEGSNTEAFF.

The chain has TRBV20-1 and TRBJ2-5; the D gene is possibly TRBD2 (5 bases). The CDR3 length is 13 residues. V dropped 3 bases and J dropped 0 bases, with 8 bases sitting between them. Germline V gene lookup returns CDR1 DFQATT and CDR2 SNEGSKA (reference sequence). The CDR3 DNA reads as TGCAGTGCTAGGGACTCGTACCAAGAGACCCAGTACTTC. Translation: CSARDSYQETQYF.

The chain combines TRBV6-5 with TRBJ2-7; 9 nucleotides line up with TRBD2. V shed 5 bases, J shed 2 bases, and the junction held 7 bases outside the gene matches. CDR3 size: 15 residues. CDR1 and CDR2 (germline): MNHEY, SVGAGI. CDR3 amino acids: CASSQRAGGTYEQYF. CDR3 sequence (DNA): TGTGCCAGCAGTCAACGAGCGGGGGGTACCTACGAGCAGTACTTC.

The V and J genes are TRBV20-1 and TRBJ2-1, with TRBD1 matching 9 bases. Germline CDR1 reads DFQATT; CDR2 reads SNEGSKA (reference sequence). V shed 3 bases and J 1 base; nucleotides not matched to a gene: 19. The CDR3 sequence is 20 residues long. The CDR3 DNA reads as TGCAGTGCTAGGGGGACCGGGACAGGGAGAGGTGTAGGGTCCTACAATGAGCAGTTCTTC. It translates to CSARGTGTGRGVGSYNEQFF.

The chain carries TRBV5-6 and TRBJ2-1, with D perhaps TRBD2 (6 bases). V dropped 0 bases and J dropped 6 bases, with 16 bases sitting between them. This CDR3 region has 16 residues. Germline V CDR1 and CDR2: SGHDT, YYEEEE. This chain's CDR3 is CASSLGSGSWGNEQFF. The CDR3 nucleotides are TGTGCCAGCAGCTTGGGTAGCGGCTCCTGGGGCAATGAGCAGTTCTTC.

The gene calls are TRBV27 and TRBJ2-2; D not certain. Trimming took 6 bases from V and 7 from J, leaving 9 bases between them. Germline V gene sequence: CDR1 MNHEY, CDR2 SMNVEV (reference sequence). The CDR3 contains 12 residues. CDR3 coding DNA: TGTGCCAGCAGGGGTTCCAGCGGGGAGCTGTTTTTT. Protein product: CASRGSSGELFF.

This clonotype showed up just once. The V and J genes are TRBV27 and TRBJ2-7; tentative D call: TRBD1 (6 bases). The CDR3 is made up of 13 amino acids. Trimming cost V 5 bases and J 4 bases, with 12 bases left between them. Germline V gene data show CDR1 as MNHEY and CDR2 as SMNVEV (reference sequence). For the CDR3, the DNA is TGTGCCAGCAGTAGATTAGGACAGTACGAGCAGTACTTC. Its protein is CASSRLGQYEQYF.

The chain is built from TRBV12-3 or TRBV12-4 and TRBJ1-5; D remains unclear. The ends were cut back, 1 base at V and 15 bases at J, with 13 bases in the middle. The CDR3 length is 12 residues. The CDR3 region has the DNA TGTGCCAGCAGTTTAGGGGCCTTGGAGCTGCATTTT. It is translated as CASSLGALELHF.